The rows below give T cell receptor beta chains drawn from one sample of a study of blood T cell repertoires in COVID-19. Libraries were prepared by immunoSEQ multiplex PCR; TCRdb keeps only in-frame clonotypes and omits some of them. The table shows about 77,000 clones, with 75% to 85% occurring only once. Sequencing was carried out using peripheral blood. Receptors were obtained from a woman aged 70-85 years with acute or convalescent COVID-19. Both conserved end residues are part of each CDR3. The order of the fields is V gene, J gene, D gene, clone size, CDR3 protein, CDR3 DNA. The D gene is left open where the match is weak. Clone size is shown for a subset of rows, as once, few, many or a class of expanded clone.

>TRBV9|TRBJ2-2|TRBD2|.
CASSVVAGGDTGELFF
TGTGCCAGCAGCGTAGTGGCGGGGGGGGACACCGGGGAGCTGTTTTTT
>TRBV18|TRBJ2-1|TRBD2|.
CASSPLGQGLRGESSYNEQFF
TGTGCCAGCTCACCACTTGGGCAGGGTTTACGGGGGGAAAGCTCCTACAATGAGCAGTTCTTC
>TRBV6-5|TRBJ1-1|TRBD1|.
CASSWDRNTEAFF
TGTGCCAGCTCCTGGGACAGAAACACTGAAGCTTTCTTT
>TRBV5-6|TRBJ1-1|.|.
CASSPPGLHTEAFF
TGTGCCAGCAGCCCTCCGGGACTCCACACTGAAGCTTTCTTT
>TRBV5-6|TRBJ1-2|TRBD1|.
CASSLDRAGYGYTF
TGTGCCAGCAGCCTAGACAGGGCCGGCTATGGCTACACCTTC
>TRBV6-5|TRBJ1-1|.|once
CASIGHFMNTEAFF
TGTGCCAGCATTGGACATTTTATGAACACTGAAGCTTTCTTT
>TRBV29-1|TRBJ2-5|.|.
CSVAEDPETQYF
TGCAGCGTTGCCGAGGATCCAGAGACCCAGTACTTC
>TRBV9|TRBJ2-5|.|.
CASSVAGGTAQYF
TGTGCCAGCAGCGTAGCCGGGGGAACGGCCCAGTACTTC
>TRBV6-6|TRBJ1-3|.|.
CASRLAGAGNTIYF
TGTGCCAGCAGGCTGGCAGGGGCTGGAAACACCATATATTTT
>TRBV7-9|TRBJ2-2|.|.
CASSPRVWELFF
TGTGCCAGCAGCCCGAGGGTCTGGGAGCTGTTTTTT
>TRBV7-3|TRBJ1-1|TRBD1|.
CASSPGPGQGYTEAFF
TGTGCCAGCAGCCCGGGTCCGGGACAGGGGTACACTGAAGCTTTCTTT
>TRBV19|TRBJ1-4|TRBD1|.
CASRDPGGFNEKLFF
TGTGCCAGTAGGGACCCAGGGGGATTTAATGAAAAACTGTTTTTT
>TRBV13|TRBJ1-2|TRBD1|.
CASSSGTGASNYGYTF
TGTGCCAGCAGCTCTGGGACAGGGGCATCTAACTATGGCTACACCTTC
>TRBV7-6|TRBJ2-5|.|.
CASSLYYASGETQYF
TGTGCCAGCAGCCTGTACTATGCTAGTGGCGAGACCCAGTACTTC
>TRBV7-2|TRBJ2-7|.|.
CASSTGIVQYF
TGTGCCAGCAGCACAGGGATTGTGCAGTACTTC
>TRBV29-1|TRBJ2-1|TRBD2|.
CSVESPAGEVYNEQFF
TGCAGCGTTGAATCCCCCGCGGGGGAAGTGTACAATGAGCAGTTCTTC
>TRBV11-2|TRBJ1-1|TRBD1|.
CASIRGLLNTEAFF
TGTGCCAGTATCAGGGGGCTCCTTAACACTGAAGCTTTCTTT
>TRBV5-1|TRBJ1-6|.|.
CASSWEGQVNSPLHF
TGCGCCAGCAGCTGGGAGGGACAAGTCAATTCACCCCTCCACTTT
>TRBV5-4|TRBJ2-1|TRBD2|.
CASSPPGGYSYNEQFF
TGTGCCAGCAGCCCTCCGGGGGGATACTCCTACAATGAGCAGTTCTTC
>TRBV9|TRBJ1-1|.|once
CASSVVSGAEAFF
TGTGCCAGCAGCGTAGTATCCGGGGCTGAAGCTTTCTTT
>TRBV5-4|TRBJ1-6|.|.
CASSLGGPTYNSPLHF
TGTGCCAGCAGCTTGGGAGGGCCCACCTATAATTCACCCCTCCACTTT
>TRBV29-1|TRBJ2-7|TRBD1|.
CSVEERGLRYEQYF
TGCAGCGTTGAAGAAAGGGGGCTGAGGTACGAGCAGTACTTC
>TRBV4-2|TRBJ1-5|.|few
CASSQDKGGNQPQHF
TGTGCCAGCAGCCAAGATAAAGGGGGAAATCAGCCCCAGCATTTT
>TRBV4-3|TRBJ2-7|.|few
CASSQDPRVINEQYF
TGCGCCAGCAGCCAAGATCCCAGGGTCATCAACGAGCAGTACTTC
>TRBV12-3/TRBV12-4|TRBJ2-7|.|.
CASRQGYEQYF
TGTGCCAGCAGGCAGGGTTACGAGCAGTACTTC
>TRBV19|TRBJ2-1|TRBD2|.
CASSMLVSGGAANEQFF
TGTGCCAGTAGTATGCTCGTTAGCGGGGGGGCAGCCAATGAGCAGTTCTTC
>TRBV6-2/TRBV6-3|TRBJ1-1|.|.
CASSYSKGAEAFF
TGTGCCAGCAGTTACTCGAAAGGGGCTGAAGCTTTCTTT
>TRBV2|TRBJ1-1|.|.
CASKAYEGNTEAFF
TGTGCCAGCAAGGCTTACGAGGGGAACACTGAAGCTTTCTTT
>TRBV5-1|TRBJ2-7|.|.
CASSLAGGRGDEQYF
TGCGCCAGCAGCTTGGCCGGCGGGCGAGGCGACGAGCAGTACTTC
>TRBV2|TRBJ1-6|.|once
CASRGRRDSNNSPLHF
TGTGCCAGCAGGGGACGGAGGGATTCAAATAATTCACCCCTCCACTTT
>TRBV7-9|TRBJ2-3|TRBD2|.
CASSLVSSGGATDTQYF
TGTGCCAGCAGCTTAGTGTCTAGCGGGGGGGCGACAGATACGCAGTATTTT
>TRBV4-2|TRBJ1-2|TRBD1|few
CASSQGGTGDGYTF
TGTGCCAGCAGCCAAGGGGGGACAGGGGACGGCTACACCTTC
>TRBV3-1/TRBV3-2|TRBJ2-5|TRBD2|.
CASTRLAGKGTQYF
TGTGCCAGCACTAGACTAGCGGGGAAGGGGACCCAGTACTTC